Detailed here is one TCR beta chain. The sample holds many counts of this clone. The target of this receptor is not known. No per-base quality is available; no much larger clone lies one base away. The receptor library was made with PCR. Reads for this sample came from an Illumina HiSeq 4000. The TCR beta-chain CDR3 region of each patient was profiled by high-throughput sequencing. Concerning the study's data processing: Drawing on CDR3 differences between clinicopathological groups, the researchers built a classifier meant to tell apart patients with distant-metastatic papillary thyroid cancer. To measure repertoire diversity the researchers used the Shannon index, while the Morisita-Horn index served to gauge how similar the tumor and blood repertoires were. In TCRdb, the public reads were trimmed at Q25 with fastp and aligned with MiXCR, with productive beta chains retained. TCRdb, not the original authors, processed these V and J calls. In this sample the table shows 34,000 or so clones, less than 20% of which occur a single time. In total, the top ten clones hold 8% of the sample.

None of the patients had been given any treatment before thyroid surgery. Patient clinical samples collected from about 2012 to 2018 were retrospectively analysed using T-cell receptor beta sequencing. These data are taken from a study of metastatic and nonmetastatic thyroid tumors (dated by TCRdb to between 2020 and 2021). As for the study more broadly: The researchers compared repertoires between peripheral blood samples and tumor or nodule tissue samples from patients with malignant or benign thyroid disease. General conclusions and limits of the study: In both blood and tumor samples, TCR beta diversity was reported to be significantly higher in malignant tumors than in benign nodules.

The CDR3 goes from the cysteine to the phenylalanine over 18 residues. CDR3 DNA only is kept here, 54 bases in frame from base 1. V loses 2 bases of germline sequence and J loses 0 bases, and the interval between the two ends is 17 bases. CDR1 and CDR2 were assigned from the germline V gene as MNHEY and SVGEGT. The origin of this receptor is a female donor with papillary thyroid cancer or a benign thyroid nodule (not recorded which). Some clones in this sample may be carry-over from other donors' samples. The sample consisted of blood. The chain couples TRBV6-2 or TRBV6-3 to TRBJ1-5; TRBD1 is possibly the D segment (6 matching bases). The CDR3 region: CASSYNSGTPYSNQPQHF. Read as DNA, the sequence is TGTGCCAGCAGTTACAATTCTGGGACACCCTATAGCAATCAGCCCCAGCATTTT.